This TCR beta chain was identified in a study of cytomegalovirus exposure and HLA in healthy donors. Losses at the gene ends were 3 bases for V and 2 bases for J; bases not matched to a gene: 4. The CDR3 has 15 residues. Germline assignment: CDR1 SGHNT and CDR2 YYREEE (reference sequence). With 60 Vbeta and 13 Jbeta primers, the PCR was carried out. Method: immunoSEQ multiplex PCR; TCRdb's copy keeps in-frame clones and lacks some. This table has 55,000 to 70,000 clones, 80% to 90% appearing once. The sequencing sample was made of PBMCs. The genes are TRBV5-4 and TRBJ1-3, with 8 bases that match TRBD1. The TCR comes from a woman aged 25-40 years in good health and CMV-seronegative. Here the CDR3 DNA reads TGTGCCAGCAGCTCCGGACAGGGTACTGGAAACACCATATATTTT. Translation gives CASSSGQGTGNTIYF.